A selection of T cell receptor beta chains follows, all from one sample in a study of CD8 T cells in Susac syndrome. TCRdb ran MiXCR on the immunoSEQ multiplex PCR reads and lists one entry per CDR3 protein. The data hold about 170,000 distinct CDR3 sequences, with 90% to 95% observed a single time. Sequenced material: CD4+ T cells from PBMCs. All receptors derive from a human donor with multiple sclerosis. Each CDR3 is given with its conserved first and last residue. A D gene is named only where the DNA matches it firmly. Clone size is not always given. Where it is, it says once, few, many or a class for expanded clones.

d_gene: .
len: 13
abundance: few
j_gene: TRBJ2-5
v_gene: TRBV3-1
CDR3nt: TGTGCCAGCAGCCGCCCCCCCCAAGAGACCCAGTACTTC
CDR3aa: CASSRPPQETQYF

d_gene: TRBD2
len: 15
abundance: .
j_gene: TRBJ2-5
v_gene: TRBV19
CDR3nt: TGTGCCAGTGGATTTAGCGGGAGGGGCCAAGAGACCCAGTACTTC
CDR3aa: CASGFSGRGQETQYF

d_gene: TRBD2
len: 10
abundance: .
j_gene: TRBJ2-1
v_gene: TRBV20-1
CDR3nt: TGCAGTGCTAGCGGGAGGCAGCAGTTCTTC
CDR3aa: CSASGRQQFF

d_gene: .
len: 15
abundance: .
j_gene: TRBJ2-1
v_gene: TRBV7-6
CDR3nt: TGTGCCAGCAGCTTAGGTAGGATTGGGTACAATGAGCAGTTCTTC
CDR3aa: CASSLGRIGYNEQFF

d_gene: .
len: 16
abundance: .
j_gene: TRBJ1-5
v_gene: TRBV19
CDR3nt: TGTGCCAGTAGTAACCGGGCGACCCCGGGCAATCAGCCCCAGCATTTT
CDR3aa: CASSNRATPGNQPQHF

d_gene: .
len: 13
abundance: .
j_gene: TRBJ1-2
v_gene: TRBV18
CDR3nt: TGTGCCAGCTCACCCGACAGCCTCTATGGCTACACCTTC
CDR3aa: CASSPDSLYGYTF

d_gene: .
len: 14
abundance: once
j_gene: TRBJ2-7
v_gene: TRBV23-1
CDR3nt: TGCGCCAGCAGTCAAAGACCCAACGGGGACGAGCAGTACTTC
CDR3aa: CASSQRPNGDEQYF

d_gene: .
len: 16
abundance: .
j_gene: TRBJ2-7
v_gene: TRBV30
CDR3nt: TGTGCCTGGACCAAAGGTTCGGTCTTATCCTCCTACGAGCAGTACTTC
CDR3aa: CAWTKGSVLSSYEQYF

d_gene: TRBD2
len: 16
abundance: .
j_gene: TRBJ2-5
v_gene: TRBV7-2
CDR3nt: TGTGCCAGCAGCGGCGGACTAGCGGGAGTTAAAGAGACCCAGTACTTC
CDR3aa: CASSGGLAGVKETQYF

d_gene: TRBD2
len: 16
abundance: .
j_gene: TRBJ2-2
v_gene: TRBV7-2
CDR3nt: TGTGCCAGCAGCCCGGGGGGGGTAGCGGGAGTCGGGGAGCTGTTTTTT
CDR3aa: CASSPGGVAGVGELFF

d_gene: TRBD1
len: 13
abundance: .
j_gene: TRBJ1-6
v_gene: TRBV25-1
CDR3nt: TGTGCCAGCAGTGAGACAGGGAATTCACCCCTCCACTTT
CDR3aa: CASSETGNSPLHF

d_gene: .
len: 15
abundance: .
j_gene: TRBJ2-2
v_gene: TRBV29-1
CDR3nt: TGCAGCGTTGAGGTACAGGATTCGAACACCGGGGAGCTGTTTTTT
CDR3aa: CSVEVQDSNTGELFF

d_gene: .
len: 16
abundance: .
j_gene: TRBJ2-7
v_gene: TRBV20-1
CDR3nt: TGCAGTGCTAGAGATTCGAACAGGGGAGCGGGCTACGAGCAGTACTTC
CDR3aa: CSARDSNRGAGYEQYF

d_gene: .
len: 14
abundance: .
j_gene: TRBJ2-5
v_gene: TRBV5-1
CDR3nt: TGCGCCAGCAGCTCAAGCGTTTTGGGAGAGACCCAGTACTTC
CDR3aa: CASSSSVLGETQYF

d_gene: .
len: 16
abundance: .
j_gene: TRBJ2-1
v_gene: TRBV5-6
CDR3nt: TGTGCCAGCAGCTTGGACGGAAGGTTCTCCTACAATGAGCAGTTCTTC
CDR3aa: CASSLDGRFSYNEQFF

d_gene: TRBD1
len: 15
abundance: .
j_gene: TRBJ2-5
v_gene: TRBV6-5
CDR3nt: TGTGCCAGCAGCCAACAACAGGGGGCCTGGGAGACCCAGTACTTC
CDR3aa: CASSQQQGAWETQYF

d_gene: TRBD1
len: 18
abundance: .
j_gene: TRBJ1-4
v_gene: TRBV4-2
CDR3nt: TGTGCCAGCAGCCAAGTTGTAAGCACAGGGGGCAAAGTTGAAAAACTGTTTTTT
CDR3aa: CASSQVVSTGGKVEKLFF